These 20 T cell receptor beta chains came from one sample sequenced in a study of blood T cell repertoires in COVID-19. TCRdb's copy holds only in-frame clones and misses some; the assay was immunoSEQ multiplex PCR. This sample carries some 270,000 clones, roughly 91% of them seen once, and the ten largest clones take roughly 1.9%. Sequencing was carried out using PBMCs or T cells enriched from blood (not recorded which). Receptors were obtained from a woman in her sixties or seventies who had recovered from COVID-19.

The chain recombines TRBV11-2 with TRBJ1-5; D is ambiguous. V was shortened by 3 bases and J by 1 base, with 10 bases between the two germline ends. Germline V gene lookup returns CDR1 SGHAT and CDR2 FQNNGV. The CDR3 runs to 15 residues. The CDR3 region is CASSLPRWSNQPQHF. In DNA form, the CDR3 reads TGTGCCAGCAGCTTGCCCAGGTGGAGCAATCAGCCCCAGCATTTT.

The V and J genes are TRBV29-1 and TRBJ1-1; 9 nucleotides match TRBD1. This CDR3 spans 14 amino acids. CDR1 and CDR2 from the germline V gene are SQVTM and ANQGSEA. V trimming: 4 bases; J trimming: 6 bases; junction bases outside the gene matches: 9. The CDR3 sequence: CSVGPGQGGPEAFF. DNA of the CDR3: TGCAGCGTTGGACCGGGACAGGGAGGGCCTGAAGCTTTCTTT.

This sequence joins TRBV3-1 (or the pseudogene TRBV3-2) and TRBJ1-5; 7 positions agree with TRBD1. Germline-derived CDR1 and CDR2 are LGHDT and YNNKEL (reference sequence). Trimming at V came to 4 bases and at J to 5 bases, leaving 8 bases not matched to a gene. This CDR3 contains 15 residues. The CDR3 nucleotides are TGTGCCAGCAGCCTTAAAGGGACAGCCCATCAGCCCCAGCATTTT. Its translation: CASSLKGTAHQPQHF.

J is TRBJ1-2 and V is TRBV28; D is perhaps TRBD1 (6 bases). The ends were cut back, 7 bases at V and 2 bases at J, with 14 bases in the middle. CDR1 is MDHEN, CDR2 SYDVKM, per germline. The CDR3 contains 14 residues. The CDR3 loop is CASTSGTKNYGYTF. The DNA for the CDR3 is TGTGCCAGCACCTCCGGGACAAAAAACTATGGCTACACCTTC.

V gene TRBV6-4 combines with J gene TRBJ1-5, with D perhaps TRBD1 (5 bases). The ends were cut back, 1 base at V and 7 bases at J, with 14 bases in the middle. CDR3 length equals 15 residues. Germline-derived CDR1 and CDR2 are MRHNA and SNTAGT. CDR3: CASSDCRQSGQPQHF. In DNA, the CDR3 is TGTGCCAGCAGTGACTGCCGACAGTCAGGCCAGCCCCAGCATTTT.

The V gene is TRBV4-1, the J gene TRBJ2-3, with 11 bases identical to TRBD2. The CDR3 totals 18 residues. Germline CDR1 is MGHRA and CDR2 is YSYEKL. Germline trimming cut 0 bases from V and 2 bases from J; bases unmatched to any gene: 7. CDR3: CASSQEGTSGPSTDTQYF. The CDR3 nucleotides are TGCGCCAGCAGCCAAGAGGGGACTAGCGGACCCTCCACAGATACGCAGTATTTT.

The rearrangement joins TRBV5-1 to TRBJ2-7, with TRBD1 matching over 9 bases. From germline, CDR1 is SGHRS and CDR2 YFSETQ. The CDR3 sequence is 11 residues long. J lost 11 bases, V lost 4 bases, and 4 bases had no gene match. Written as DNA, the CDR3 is TGCGCCAGCAGCCCCGGGACAGGGAAGTACTTC. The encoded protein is CASSPGTGKYF.

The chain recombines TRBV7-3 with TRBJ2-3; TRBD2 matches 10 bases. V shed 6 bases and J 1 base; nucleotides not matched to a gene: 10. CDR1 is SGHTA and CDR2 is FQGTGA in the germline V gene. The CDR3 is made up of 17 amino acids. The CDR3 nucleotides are TGTGCCAGCAGACGAGACACCGGGACTAGCGGCACAGATACGCAGTATTTT. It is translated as CASRRDTGTSGTDTQYF.

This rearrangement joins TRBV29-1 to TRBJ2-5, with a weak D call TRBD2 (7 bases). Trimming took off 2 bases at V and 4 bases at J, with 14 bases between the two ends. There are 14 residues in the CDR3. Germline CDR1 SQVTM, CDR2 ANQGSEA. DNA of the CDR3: TGCAGCGTTGAAAACCCGGGGGGCGGAGAGACCCAGTACTTC. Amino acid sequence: CSVENPGGGETQYF.

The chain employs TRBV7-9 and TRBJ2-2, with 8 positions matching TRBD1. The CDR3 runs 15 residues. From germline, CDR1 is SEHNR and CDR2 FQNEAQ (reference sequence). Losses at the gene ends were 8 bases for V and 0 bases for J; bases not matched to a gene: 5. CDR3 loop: CASDPGQANTGELFF. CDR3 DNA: TGTGCCAGCGATCCGGGACAGGCGAACACCGGGGAGCTGTTTTTT.

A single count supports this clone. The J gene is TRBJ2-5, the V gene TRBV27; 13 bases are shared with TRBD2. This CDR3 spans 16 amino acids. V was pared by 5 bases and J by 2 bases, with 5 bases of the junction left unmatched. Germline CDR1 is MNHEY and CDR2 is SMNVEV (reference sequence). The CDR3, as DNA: TGTGCCAGCAGTCTCGGACTAGCGGGGGCGCAAGAGACCCAGTACTTC. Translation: CASSLGLAGAQETQYF.

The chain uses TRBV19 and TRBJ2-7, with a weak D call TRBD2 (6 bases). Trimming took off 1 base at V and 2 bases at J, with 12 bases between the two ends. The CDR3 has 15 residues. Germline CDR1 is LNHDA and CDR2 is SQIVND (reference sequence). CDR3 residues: CASSIVGASAYEQYF. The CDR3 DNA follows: TGTGCCAGTAGTATAGTAGGGGCTAGCGCCTACGAGCAGTACTTC. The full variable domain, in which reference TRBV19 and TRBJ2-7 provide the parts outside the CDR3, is DGGITQSPKYLFRKEGQNVTLSCEQNLNHDAMYWYRQDPGQGLRLIYYSQIVNDFQKGDIAEGYSVSREKKESFPLTVTSAQKNPTAFYLCASSIVGASAYEQYFGPGTRLTVT.

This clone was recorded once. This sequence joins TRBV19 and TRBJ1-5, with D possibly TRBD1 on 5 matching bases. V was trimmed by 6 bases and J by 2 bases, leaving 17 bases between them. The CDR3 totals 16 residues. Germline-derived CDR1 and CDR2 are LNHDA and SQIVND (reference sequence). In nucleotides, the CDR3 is TGTGCCAGTAGACTTCGGGTGGGGCAGGGCAATCAGCCCCAGCATTTT. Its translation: CASRLRVGQGNQPQHF.

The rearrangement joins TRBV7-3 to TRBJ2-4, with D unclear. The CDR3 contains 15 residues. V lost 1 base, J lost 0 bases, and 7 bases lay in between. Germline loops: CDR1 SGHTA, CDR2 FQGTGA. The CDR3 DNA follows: TGTGCCAGCAGCTTAAGCGGCGAAGCCAAAAACATTCAGTACTTC. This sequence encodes CASSLSGEAKNIQYF.

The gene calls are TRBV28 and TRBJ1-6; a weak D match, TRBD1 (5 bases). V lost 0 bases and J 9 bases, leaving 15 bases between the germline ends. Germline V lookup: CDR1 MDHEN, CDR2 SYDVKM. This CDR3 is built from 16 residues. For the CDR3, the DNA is TGTGCCAGCAGTTTATGGATGTTAGGGGCCTCTTCACCCCTCCACTTT. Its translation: CASSLWMLGASSPLHF.

CDR3: CAIPDPVTNYGYTF. CDR3 nucleotide sequence: TGTGCCATCCCCGATCCGGTCACTAACTATGGCTACACCTTC. The chain combines TRBV10-3 with TRBJ1-2; D ambiguous. V lost 8 bases and J lost 0, with 13 bases in between. CDR1 and CDR2 (germline): ENHRY, SYGVKD. This CDR3 is built from 14 residues.

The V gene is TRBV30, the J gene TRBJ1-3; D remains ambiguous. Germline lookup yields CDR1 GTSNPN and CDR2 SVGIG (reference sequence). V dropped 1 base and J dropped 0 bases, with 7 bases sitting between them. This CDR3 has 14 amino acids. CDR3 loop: CAWSATRSGNTIYF. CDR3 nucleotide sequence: TGTGCCTGGAGTGCGACACGCTCTGGAAACACCATATATTTT.

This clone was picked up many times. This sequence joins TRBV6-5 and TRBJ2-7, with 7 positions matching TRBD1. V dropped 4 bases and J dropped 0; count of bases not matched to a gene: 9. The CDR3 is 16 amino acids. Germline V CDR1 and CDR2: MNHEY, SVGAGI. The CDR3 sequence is CASSSMTGSSSYEQYF. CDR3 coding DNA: TGTGCCAGCAGTTCCATGACAGGGAGTAGCTCCTACGAGCAGTACTTC.

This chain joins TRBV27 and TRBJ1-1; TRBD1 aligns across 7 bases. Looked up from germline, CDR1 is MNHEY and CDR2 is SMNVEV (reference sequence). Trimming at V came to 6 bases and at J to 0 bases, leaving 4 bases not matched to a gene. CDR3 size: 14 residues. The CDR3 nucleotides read TGTGCCAGCAGACAGGGGCAAATGAACACTGAAGCTTTCTTT. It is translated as CASRQGQMNTEAFF.

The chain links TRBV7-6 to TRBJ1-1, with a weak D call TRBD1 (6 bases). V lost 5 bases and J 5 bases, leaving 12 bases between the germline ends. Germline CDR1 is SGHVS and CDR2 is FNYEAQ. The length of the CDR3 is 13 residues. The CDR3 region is CASSPYRETEAFF. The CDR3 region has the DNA TGTGCCAGCAGCCCCTACAGGGAGACTGAAGCTTTCTTT.